A selection of T cell receptor beta chains follows, all from one sample in a study of metastatic and nonmetastatic thyroid tumors. TCRdb re-called the PCR reads with MiXCR. The sample holds 15,000 to 20,000 clones, 25% to 35% seen once. The sequenced material came from tumor tissue. The receptors derive from a female donor with papillary thyroid cancer or a benign thyroid nodule (not recorded which). Some clones in this sample may be carry-over from other donors' samples. Each CDR3 is given with its conserved first and last residue. Fields, in order: J gene, D gene, clone size, V gene, CDR3 DNA, CDR3 protein. A D gene is named only where the DNA matches it firmly. The size of a clone is reported for some rows only, either as once, few or many, or as a class for expanded clones.

TRBJ2-1 TRBD1 - TRBV18 TGTGCCAGCTCACCGGGGACAGGAATGGTAGATGAGCAGTTCTTC CASSPGTGMVDEQFF
TRBJ2-1 TRBD1 medium-sized TRBV3-1 TGTGCCAGCAGATCCCAGGGGGCGGGGGAGCAGTTCTTC CASRSQGAGEQFF
TRBJ2-2 TRBD2 - TRBV10-2 TGCGCCAGCAACAGAGCGGGGGACACCGGGGAGCTGTTTTTT CASNRAGDTGELFF
TRBJ2-3 - many TRBV5-8 TGTGCCAGCAGCTTGTCCCTCTCTTCGCTCACAGATACGCAGTATTTT CASSLSLSSLTDTQYF
TRBJ1-1 TRBD1 medium-sized TRBV28 TGTGCCAGCAGTTTTGTTTCGGCCAGGGGGAAGACTGAAGCTTTCTTT CASSFVSARGKTEAFF
TRBJ2-7 - - TRBV3-1 TGTGCCAGCAGCCCTGATGTTTTTGCCGAGCAGTACTTC CASSPDVFAEQYF
TRBJ2-3 TRBD2 once TRBV11-2 TGTGCCAGCAGCAAGACTAGCGGGAGGGCCGGTACAGATACGCAGTATTTT CASSKTSGRAGTDTQYF
TRBJ2-2 - - TRBV9 TGTGCCAGCAGCCAGTCAATCACCGGGGAGCTGTTTTTT CASSQSITGELFF
TRBJ2-7 - many TRBV7-8 TGTGCCAGCAGCTTAGGAGACGGCTACTACGAGCAGTACTTC CASSLGDGYYEQYF
TRBJ2-7 TRBD2 - TRBV18 TGTGCCAGCTCGCGACTAGCGGGAGATAGGTCCTACGAGCAGTACTTC CASSRLAGDRSYEQYF
TRBJ2-3 TRBD1 - TRBV27 TGTGCCAGCAGTTCGGACAGGGTTGGGACATATACGCAGTATTTT CASSSDRVGTYTQYF
TRBJ2-3 TRBD2 - TRBV20-1 TGCAGTGCTAGAGATCAAGTGGCTTTAATAGCGGGAGATAAAGATACGCAGTATTTT CSARDQVALIAGDKDTQYF
TRBJ2-2 - - TRBV9 TGTGCCAGCAGCGCGAACACCGGGGAGCTGTTTTTT CASSANTGELFF